The 5 T cell receptor beta chains below all came from one sample that was sequenced in a study of cytomegalovirus exposure and HLA in healthy donors (dated by TCRdb to 2016 to 2017). Libraries were made using the immunoSEQ multiplex PCR assay. For the multiplex PCR, a mixture combining 60 forward primers for TCR Vbeta segments and 13 reverse primers for TCR Jbeta segments was used. TCRdb provides this immuneACCESS table in a form limited to in-frame rearrangements. Some clones are lacking; in checked studies, under half of them reflect an unresolved V gene, and why the rest are absent is not known. The data table for this sample lists roughly 120,000 clones. The top ten clonotypes cover under 3.5% of the sample. The sequenced material came from PBMCs. The receptors derive from a man aged 25-45 years in good health and CMV-seronegative.

Concerning this clone itself: The junction departs from germline at one end; a sequencing error may be responsible. This chain links TRBV29-1 with TRBJ1-1; 8 bases match TRBD1. The CDR3 length is 14 residues. CDR1 is SQVTM and CDR2 is ANQGSEA in the germline V gene. The CDR3 here is CSVGGQADNTEASF. In DNA form, the CDR3 reads TGCAGCGTCGGGGGACAGGCCGATAACACTGAAGCTTCCTTT.

This chain uses TRBV29-1 with TRBJ2-3; TRBD2 might be the D (5 bases). The ends were cut back, 1 base at V and 2 bases at J, with 10 bases in the middle. The CDR3 is made up of 14 amino acids. Germline lookup yields CDR1 SQVTM and CDR2 ANQGSEA. The DNA for the CDR3 is TGCAGCGTTGAAGGCCGGGGAATCACAGATACGCAGTATTTT. This sequence encodes CSVEGRGITDTQYF.

The V gene is TRBV4-3, the J gene TRBJ2-5; tentative D call: TRBD2 (5 bases). This CDR3 comprises 12 residues. Trimming shortened V by 4 bases and J by 7 bases, and 10 bases separated the two germline ends. Per germline, CDR1 LGHNA and CDR2 YSLEER. Written as DNA, the CDR3 is TGCGCCAGCAGCCCAGACGGGGTGACCCAGTACTTC. Translating it yields CASSPDGVTQYF.

The rearrangement links TRBV10-3 to TRBJ2-3; D perhaps matches TRBD2 (5 bases). The CDR3 runs to 13 residues. V lost 2 bases, J lost 6 bases, and 9 bases lay in between. CDR1 and CDR2 (germline): ENHRY, SYGVKD. CDR3 sequence reads: CAISERAGDTQYF. As DNA, the CDR3 is TGTGCCATCAGTGAGAGGGCGGGCGATACGCAGTATTTT.

The chain joins TRBV7-9 to TRBJ1-1, with a possible D match to TRBD1 (6 bases). CDR3 length equals 13 residues. Trimming took 0 bases from V and 11 from J, leaving 13 bases between them. CDR1 and CDR2 from the germline V gene are SEHNR and FQNEAQ (reference sequence). The CDR3 sequence: CASSLARGPGAFF. The CDR3 DNA sequence: TGTGCCAGCAGCTTAGCGCGGGGGCCGGGGGCTTTCTTT.